The clone carrying this T cell receptor beta chain was seen a few times. What it recognizes is unknown. V dropped 3 bases and J dropped 0 bases, with 10 bases sitting between them. Germline-derived CDR1 and CDR2 are SGHDT and YYEEEE. The CDR3 has 15 residues. The data are from a study of shared clonotypes between healthy human individuals. The method was immunoSEQ multiplex PCR; TCRdb's version includes in-frame clones alone and lacks a portion of them. The sample yields 2 million to 2.5 million clones, 90% to 95% seen once. Broader study findings: Blood was the sole source, and tissue repertoires probably differ. Naive CD4 clonotypes were shared across a few donors at about 5%.

Naive CD8 cells lacked CD45RO and underwent positive selection for CCR7, leaving out terminally differentiated effector memory CD45RA+ cells. The donors were all Caucasian adults (living in Nashville, Tennessee). The sample taken for sequencing was naive CD8+ T cells from PBMCs. This clonotype was obtained from a man between 18 and 35 years old in good health. Some clones in this sample may be carry-over from other donors' samples. This rearrangement joins TRBV5-6 to TRBJ1-5, with a weak D call TRBD1 (5 bases). The CDR3 spells CASSYSRVSNQPQHF. DNA for the CDR3: TGTGCCAGCAGCTATAGCAGGGTTAGCAATCAGCCCCAGCATTTT.